The source of this TCR beta chain is a study of CD8+CD57+ T cells in acquired aplastic anemia. The overall study: Sorting CD4+ and CD8+ cells gave DNA averaging approximately 3 ug. Sequencing produced an average of approximately 10 million reads per healthy donor for CD4+ cells.

This clonotype was observed a few times. The target antigen is unknown. Germline loops: CDR1 GTSNPN, CDR2 SVGIG (reference sequence). The CDR3 runs 14 residues. V was shortened by 3 bases and J by 3 bases, with 14 bases between the two germline ends. Genomic DNA served as template for TCR beta VDJ and CDR3 profiling. TCRdb re-derived calls from the reads in MiXCR, one entry per CDR3 protein. The data contain tens of thousands of distinct CDR3 sequences, approximately 45% of them singletons. Study results and limitations: Shared by patients and controls, 25 to 30 CD8+ CDR3s were abundant in patients. Between patients and controls, CD8+ Simpson's diversity did not vary significantly.

The chain carries TRBV30 and TRBJ1-2, with unresolved D. This TCR derives from a human donor in good health, serving as a control. Sequenced: sorted CD4+, CD8+, or CD8+CD57+ T cells (not recorded which) from PBMCs. The CDR3 is CAWRDSGRHYGYTF. CDR3 in DNA: TGTGCCTGGAGGGATAGCGGGAGGCACTATGGCTACACCTTC.